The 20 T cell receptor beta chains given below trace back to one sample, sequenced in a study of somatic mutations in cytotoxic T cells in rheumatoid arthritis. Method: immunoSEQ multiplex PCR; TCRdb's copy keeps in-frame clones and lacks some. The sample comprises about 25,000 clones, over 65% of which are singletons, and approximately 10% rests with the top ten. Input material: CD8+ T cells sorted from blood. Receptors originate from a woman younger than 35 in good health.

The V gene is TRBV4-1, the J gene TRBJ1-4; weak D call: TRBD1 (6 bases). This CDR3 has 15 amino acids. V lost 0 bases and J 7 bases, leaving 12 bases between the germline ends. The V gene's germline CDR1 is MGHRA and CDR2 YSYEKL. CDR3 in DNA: TGCGCCAGCAGCCAAGAGCGGGGAGGGGGTGAAAAACTGTTTTTT. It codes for CASSQERGGGEKLFF.

The CDR3 spells CASAPAGGYEQYF. DNA for the CDR3: TGTGCCAGCGCCCCCGCCGGGGGCTACGAGCAGTACTTC. The gene calls are TRBV28 and TRBJ2-7; weak D call: TRBD2 (6 bases). The length of the CDR3 is 13 residues. The germline gives CDR1 MDHEN, CDR2 SYDVKM. V lost 8 bases and J 3 bases, leaving 14 bases between the germline ends.

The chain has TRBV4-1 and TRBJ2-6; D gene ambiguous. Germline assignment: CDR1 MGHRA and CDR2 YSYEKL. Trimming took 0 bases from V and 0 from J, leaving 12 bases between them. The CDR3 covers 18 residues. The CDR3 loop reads CASSQDRVQSSGANVLTF. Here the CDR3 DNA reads TGCGCCAGCAGCCAAGACCGCGTACAGAGCTCTGGGGCCAACGTCCTGACTTTC.

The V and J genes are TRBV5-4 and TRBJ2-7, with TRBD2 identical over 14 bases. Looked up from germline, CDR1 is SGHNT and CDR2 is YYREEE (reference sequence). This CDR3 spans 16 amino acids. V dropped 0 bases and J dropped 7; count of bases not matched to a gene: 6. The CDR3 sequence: CASSLVGLAGVVEQYF. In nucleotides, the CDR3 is TGTGCCAGCAGCTTGGTGGGACTAGCGGGAGTAGTTGAGCAGTACTTC.

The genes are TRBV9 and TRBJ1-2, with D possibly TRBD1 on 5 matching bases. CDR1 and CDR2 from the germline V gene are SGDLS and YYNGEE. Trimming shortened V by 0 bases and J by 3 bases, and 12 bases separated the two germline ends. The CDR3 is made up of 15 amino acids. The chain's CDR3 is CASSVEGVPYYGYTF. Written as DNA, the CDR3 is TGTGCCAGCAGCGTAGAAGGGGTCCCCTACTATGGCTACACCTTC.

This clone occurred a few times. CDR3 residues: CASSLPLGMDRNNGYTF. CDR3 sequence (DNA): TGTGCCAGCAGCCTACCCCTCGGGATGGACAGGAATAATGGCTACACCTTC. This chain joins TRBV28 and TRBJ1-2; 7 bases align to TRBD1. The CDR3 extends over 17 amino acids. Germline CDR1 reads MDHEN; CDR2 reads SYDVKM. Germline trimming cut 6 bases from V and 6 bases from J; bases unmatched to any gene: 19.

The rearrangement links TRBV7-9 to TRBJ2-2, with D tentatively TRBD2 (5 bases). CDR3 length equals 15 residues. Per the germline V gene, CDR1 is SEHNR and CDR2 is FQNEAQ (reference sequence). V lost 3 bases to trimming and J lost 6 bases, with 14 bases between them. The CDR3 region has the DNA TGTGCCAGCAGCTTCACAGCGGCCGGGGCCGGGGAGCTGTTTTTT. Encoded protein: CASSFTAAGAGELFF.

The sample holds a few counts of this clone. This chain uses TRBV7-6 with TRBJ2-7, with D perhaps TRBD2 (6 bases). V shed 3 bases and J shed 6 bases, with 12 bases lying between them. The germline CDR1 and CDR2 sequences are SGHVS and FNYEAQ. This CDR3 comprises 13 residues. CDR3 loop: CASSLGRGGEQYF. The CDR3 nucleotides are TGTGCCAGCAGCTTGGGTAGGGGAGGCGAGCAGTACTTC.

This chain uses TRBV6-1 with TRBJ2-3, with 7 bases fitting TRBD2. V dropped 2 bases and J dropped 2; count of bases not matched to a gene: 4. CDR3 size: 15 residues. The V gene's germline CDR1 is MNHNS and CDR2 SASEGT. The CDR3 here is CASSEWSGATDTQYF. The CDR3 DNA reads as TGTGCCAGCAGTGAATGGAGCGGGGCCACAGATACGCAGTATTTT.

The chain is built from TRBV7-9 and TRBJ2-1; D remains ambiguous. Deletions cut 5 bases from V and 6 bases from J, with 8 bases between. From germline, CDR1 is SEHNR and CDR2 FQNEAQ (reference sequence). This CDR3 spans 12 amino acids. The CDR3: CASSGQANEQFF. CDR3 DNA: TGTGCCAGCAGCGGCCAAGCCAATGAGCAGTTCTTC.

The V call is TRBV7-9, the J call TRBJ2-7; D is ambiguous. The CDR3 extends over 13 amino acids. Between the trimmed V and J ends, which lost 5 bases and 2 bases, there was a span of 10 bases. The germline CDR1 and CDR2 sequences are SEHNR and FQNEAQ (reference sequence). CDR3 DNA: TGTGCCAGCAGCCCCCTAGGAACCTACGAGCAGTACTTC. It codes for CASSPLGTYEQYF.

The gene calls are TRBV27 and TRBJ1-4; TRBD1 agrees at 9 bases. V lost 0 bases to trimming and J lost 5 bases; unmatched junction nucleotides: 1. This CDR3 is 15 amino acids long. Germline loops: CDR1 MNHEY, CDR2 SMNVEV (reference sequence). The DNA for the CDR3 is TGTGCCAGCAGTTTATCAACAGGGGGCAATGAAAAACTGTTTTTT. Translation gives CASSLSTGGNEKLFF. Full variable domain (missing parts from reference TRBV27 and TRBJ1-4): EAQVTQNPRYLITVTGKKLTVTCSQNMNHEYMSWYRQDPGLGLRQIYYSMNVEVTDKGDVPEGYKVSRKEKRNFPLILESPSPNQTSLYFCASSLSTGGNEKLFFGSGTQLSVL.

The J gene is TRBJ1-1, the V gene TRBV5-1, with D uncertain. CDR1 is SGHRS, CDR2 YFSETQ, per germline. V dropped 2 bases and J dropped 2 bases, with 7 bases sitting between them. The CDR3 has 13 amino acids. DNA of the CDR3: TGCGCCAGCAGCTTACACGCCAACACTGAAGCTTTCTTT. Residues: CASSLHANTEAFF.

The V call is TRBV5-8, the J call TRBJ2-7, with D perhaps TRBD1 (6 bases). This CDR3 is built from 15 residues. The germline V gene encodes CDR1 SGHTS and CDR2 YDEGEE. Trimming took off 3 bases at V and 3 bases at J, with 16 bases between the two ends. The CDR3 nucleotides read TGTGCCAGCAGCTCTGACAGGCGACCTCTCTACGAGCAGTACGTC. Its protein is CASSSDRRPLYEQYV.

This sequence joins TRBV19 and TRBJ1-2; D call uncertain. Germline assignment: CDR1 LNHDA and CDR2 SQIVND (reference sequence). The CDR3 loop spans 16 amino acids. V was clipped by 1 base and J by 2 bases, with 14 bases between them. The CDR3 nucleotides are TGTGCCAGTAGTATAGCTGCTGGTGAGAGGAACTATGGCTACACCTTC. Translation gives CASSIAAGERNYGYTF.

For the CDR3, the DNA is TGTGCCAGCAGCAACCAGCGGGAGGCGGGGGAGCTGTTTTTT. Its translation: CASSNQREAGELFF. The V gene is TRBV4-2, the J gene TRBJ2-2; 9 nucleotides align to TRBD2. The CDR3 runs to 14 residues. Germline CDR1 reads LGHNA; CDR2 reads YNFKEQ. V lost 5 bases and J lost 8; bases outside the gene matches: 6.

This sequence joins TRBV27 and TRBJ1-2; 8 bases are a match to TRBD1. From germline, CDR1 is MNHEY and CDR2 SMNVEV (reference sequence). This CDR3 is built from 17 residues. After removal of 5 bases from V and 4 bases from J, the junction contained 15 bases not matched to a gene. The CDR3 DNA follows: TGTGCCAGCAGTCGCTCCATCGACAGGGGCCTAGGCTATGGCTACACCTTC. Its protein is CASSRSIDRGLGYGYTF.

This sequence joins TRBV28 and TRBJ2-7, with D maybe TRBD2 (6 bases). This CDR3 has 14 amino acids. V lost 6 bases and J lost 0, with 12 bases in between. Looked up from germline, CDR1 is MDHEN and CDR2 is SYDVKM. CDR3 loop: CASRKGLSSYEQYV. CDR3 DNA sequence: TGTGCCAGCAGGAAGGGACTGAGCTCCTACGAGCAGTACGTC.

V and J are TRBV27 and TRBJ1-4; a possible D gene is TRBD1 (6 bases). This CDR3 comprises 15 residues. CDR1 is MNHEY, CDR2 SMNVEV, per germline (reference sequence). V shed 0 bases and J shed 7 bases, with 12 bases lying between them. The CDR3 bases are TGTGCCAGCAGTTTATCCCAGGGGCTGGGTGAAAAACTGTTTTTT. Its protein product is CASSLSQGLGEKLFF.

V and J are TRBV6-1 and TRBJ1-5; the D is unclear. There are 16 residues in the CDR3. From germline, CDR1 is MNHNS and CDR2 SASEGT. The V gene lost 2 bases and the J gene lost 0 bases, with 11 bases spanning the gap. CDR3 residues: CASSEQVGYSNQPQHF. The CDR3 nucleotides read TGTGCCAGCAGTGAACAGGTCGGGTATAGCAATCAGCCCCAGCATTTT.